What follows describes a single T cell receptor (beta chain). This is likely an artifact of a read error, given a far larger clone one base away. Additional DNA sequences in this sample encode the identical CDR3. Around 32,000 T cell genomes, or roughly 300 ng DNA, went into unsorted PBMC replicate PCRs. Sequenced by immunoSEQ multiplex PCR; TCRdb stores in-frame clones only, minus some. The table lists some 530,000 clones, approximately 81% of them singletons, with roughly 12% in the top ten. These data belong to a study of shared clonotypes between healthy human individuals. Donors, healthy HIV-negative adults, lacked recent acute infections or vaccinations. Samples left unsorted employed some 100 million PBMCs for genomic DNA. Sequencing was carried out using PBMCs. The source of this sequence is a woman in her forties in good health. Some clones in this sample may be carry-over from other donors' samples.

Here the CDR3 DNA reads TGTGCCAGCAGCCCACGGAGGGGGGGAATGAATGAACAGTTCTTC. Translated, it gives CASSPRRGGMNEQFF. The V gene is TRBV11-3, the J gene TRBJ2-1; tentative D call: TRBD2 (7 bases). Germline CDR1 and CDR2: SGHNT and YENEEA. This CDR3 is 15 amino acids long.